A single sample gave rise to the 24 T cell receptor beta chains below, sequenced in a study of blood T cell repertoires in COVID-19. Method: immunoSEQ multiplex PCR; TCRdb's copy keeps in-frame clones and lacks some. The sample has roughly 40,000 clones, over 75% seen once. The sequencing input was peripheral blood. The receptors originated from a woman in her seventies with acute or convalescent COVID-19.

The CDR3 loop reads CASRRQGRVEITEAFF. DNA of the CDR3: TGTGCCAGCAGAAGACAGGGGAGGGTTGAGATCACTGAAGCTTTCTTT. This chain connects TRBV5-5 to TRBJ1-1, with 8 bases fitting TRBD1. J lost 4 bases, V lost 5 bases, and 13 bases had no gene match. Germline CDR1 and CDR2: SGHKS and YYEKEE (reference sequence). The CDR3 runs 16 residues.

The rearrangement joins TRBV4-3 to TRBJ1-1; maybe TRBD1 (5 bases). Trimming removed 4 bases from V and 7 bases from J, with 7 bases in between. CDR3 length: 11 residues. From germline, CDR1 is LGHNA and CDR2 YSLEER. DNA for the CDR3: TGCGCCAGCAGCCGGGGCGTTGAAGCTTTCTTT. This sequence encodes CASSRGVEAFF.

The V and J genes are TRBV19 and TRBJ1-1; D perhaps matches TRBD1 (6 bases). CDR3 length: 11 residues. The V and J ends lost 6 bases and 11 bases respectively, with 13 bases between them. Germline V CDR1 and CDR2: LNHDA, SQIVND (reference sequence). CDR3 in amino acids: CASRTPGAAFF. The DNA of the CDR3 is TGTGCCAGTAGAACCCCAGGGGCGGCTTTCTTT.

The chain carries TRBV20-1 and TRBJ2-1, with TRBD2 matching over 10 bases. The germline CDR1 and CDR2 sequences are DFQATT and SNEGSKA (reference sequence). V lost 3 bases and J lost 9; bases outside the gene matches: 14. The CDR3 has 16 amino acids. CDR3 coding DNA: TGCAGTGCTAGTCCTAGCGGGAGAGGGGTCCTTAGTGAGCAGTTCTTC. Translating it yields CSASPSGRGVLSEQFF.

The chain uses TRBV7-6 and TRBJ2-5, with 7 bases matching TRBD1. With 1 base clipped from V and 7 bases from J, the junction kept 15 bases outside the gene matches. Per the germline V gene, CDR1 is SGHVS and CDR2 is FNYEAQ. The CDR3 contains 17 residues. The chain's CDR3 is CASSLEHTGARIGTQYF. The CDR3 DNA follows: TGTGCCAGCAGCTTAGAACACACAGGGGCCCGGATTGGGACCCAGTACTTC.

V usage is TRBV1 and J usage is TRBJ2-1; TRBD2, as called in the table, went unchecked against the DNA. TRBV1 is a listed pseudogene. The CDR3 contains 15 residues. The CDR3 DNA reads TGCACCAGCAGGATCCGGGACTACCCGTCGGTAGGGCAGTTCTTC. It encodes CTSRIRDYPSVGQFF.

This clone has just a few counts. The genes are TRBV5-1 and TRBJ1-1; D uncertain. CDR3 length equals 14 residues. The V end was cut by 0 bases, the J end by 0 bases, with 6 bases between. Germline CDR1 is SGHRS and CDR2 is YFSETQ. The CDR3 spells CASSLDTVNTEAFF. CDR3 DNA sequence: TGCGCCAGCAGCTTGGATACAGTGAACACTGAAGCTTTCTTT.

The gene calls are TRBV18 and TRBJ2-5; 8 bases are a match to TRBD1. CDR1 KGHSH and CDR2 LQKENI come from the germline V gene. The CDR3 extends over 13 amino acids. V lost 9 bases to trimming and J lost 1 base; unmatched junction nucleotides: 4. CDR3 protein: CASRQGIQETQYF. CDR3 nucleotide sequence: TGTGCCAGTCGACAGGGGATCCAAGAGACCCAGTACTTC.

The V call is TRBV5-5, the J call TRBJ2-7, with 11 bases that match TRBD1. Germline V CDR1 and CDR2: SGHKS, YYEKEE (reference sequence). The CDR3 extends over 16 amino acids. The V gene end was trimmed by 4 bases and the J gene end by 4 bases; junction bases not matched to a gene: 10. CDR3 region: CASSLGQGADVYEQYV. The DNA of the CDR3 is TGTGCCAGCAGCCTCGGACAGGGGGCGGACGTATACGAGCAGTACGTC.

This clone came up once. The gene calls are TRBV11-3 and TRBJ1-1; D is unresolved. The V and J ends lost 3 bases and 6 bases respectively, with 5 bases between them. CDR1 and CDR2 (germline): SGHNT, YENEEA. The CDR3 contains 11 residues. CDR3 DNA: TGTGCCAGCAGCTTCTCGGCTGAAGCTTTCTTT. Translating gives CASSFSAEAFF.

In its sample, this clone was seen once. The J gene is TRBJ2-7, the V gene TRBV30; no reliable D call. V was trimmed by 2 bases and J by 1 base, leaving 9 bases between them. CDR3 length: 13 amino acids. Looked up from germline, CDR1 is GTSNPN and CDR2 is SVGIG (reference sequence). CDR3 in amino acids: CAWSRQASYEQYV. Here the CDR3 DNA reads TGTGCCTGGAGTCGGCAGGCGTCCTACGAGCAGTACGTC.

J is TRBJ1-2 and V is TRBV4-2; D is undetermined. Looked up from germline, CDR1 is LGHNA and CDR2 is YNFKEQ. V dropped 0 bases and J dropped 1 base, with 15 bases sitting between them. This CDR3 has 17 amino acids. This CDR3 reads CASSQDSQEDYNYGYTF. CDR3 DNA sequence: TGTGCCAGCAGCCAAGATTCCCAGGAAGATTATAACTATGGCTACACCTTC.

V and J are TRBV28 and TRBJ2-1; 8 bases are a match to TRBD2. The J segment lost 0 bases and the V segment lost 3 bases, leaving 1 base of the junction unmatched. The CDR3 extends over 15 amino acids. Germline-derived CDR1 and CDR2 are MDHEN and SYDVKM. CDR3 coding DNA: TGTGCCAGCAGTTTCGGGGGGGGCTCCTACAATGAGCAGTTCTTC. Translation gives CASSFGGGSYNEQFF.

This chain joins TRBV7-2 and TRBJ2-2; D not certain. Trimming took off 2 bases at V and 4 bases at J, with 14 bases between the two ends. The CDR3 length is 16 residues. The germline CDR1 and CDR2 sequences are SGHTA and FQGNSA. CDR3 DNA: TGTGCCAGCAGCTTACAGCCAGGATACCGCACCGGGGAGCTGTTTTTT. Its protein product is CASSLQPGYRTGELFF. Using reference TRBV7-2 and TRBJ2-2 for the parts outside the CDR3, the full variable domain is GAGVSQSPSNKVTEKGKDVELRCDPISGHTALYWYRQSLGQGLEFLIYFQGNSAPDKSGLPSDRFSAERTGGSVSTLTIQRTQQEDSAVYLCASSLQPGYRTGELFFGEGSRLTVL.

The CDR3 loop reads CASSLTRVEAFF. DNA of the CDR3: TGTGCCAGCAGTTTAACCAGGGTCGAAGCTTTCTTT. The chain uses TRBV28 and TRBJ1-1, with a weak D call TRBD1 (5 bases). Germline V lookup: CDR1 MDHEN, CDR2 SYDVKM. The CDR3 length is 12 residues. Trimming shortened V by 2 bases and J by 8 bases, and 9 bases separated the two germline ends.

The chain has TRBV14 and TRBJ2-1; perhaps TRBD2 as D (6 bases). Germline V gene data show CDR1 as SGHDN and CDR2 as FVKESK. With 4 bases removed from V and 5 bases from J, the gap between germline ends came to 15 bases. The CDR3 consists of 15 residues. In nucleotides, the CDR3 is TGTGCCAGCAGCCGAAAGGTGCTAGCGAACAATGAGCAGTTCTTC. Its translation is CASSRKVLANNEQFF.

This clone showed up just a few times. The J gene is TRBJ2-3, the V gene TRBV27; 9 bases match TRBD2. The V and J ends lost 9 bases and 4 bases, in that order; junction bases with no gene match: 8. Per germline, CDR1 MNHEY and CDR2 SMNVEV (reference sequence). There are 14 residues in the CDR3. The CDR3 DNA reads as TGTGCCAGTACGACTAGCGGAAATGCAGATACGCAGTATTTT. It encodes CASTTSGNADTQYF.

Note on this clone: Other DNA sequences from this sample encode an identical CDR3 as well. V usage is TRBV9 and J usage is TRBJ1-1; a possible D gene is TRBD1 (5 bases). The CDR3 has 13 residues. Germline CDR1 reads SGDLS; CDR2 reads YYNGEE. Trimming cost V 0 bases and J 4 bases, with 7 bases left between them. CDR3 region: CASSVETATEAFF. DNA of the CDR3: TGTGCCAGCAGCGTAGAGACAGCCACTGAAGCTTTCTTT.

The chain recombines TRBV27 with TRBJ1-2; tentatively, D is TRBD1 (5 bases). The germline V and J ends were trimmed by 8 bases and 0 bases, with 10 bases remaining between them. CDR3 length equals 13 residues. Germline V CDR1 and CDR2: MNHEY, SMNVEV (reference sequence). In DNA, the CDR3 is TGTGCCAGCGGGGCAGCCACTAACTATGGCTACACCTTC. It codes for CASGAATNYGYTF.

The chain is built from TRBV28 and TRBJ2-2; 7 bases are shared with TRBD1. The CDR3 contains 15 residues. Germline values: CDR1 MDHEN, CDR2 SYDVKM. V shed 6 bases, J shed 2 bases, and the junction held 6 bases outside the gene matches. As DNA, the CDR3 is TGTGCCAGCAGAAAGGGACAGATTAACACCGGGGAGCTGTTTTTT. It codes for CASRKGQINTGELFF.

The CDR3 here is CASSDPSSYNEQFF. The CDR3 bases are TGTGCCAGCAGCGACCCCAGCTCCTACAATGAGCAGTTCTTC. J is TRBJ2-1 and V is TRBV9; D unclear. Trimming removed 3 bases at V and 0 bases at J, with 7 bases between. The CDR3 loop spans 14 amino acids. CDR1 and CDR2 from the germline V gene are SGDLS and YYNGEE.

CDR3 protein: CASSPTGREGLYNEQFF. DNA for the CDR3: TGCGCCAGCAGCCCAACGGGCAGGGAGGGGTTATACAATGAGCAGTTCTTC. V and J are TRBV4-3 and TRBJ2-1; TRBD2 matches at 7 bases. Germline CDR1 LGHNA, CDR2 YSLEER. The trim removed 4 bases at V and 4 bases at J, leaving 13 bases unmatched. This CDR3 is built from 17 residues.

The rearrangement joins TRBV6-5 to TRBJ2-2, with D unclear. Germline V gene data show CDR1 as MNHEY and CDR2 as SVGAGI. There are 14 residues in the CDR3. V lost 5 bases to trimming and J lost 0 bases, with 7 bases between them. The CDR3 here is CASSLPSNTGELFF. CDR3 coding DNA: TGTGCCAGCAGTCTCCCCTCGAACACCGGGGAGCTGTTTTTT.

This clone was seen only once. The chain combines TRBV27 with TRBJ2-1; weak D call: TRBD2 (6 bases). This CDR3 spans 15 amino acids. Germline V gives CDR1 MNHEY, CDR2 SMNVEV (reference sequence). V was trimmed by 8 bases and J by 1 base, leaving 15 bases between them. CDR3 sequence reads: CASHGGIWSYNEQFF. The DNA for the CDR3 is TGTGCCAGCCATGGCGGGATATGGTCCTACAATGAGCAGTTCTTC.